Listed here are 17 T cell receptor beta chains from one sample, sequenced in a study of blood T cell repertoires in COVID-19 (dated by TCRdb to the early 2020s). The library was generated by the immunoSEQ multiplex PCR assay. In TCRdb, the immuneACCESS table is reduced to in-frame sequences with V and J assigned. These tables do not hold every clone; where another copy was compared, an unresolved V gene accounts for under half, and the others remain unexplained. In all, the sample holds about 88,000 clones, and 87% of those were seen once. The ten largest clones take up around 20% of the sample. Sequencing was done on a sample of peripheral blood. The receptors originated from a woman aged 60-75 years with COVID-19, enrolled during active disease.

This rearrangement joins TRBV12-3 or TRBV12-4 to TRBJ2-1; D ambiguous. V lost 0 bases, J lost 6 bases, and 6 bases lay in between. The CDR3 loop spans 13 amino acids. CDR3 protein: CASSLAFINEQFF. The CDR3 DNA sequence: TGTGCCAGCAGTTTAGCTTTTATCAATGAGCAGTTCTTC.

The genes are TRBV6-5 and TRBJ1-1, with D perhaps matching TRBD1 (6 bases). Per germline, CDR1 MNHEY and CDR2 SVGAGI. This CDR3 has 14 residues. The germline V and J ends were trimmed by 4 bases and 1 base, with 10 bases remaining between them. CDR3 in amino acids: CASSSQGTNTEAFF. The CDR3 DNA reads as TGTGCCAGCAGTTCCCAGGGGACGAACACTGAAGCTTTCTTT.

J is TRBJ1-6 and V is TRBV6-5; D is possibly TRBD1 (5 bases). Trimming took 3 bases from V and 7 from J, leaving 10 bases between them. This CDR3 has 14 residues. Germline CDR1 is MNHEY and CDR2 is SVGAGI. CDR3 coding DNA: TGTGCCAGCAGTTATGCCAGGGTGAATTCACCCCTCCACTTT. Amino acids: CASSYARVNSPLHF.

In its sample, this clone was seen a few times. In nucleotides, the CDR3 is TGTGCCAGCAGCTTACGCCGGGGAGGCTATGGCTACACCTTC. It encodes CASSLRRGGYGYTF. The rearrangement joins TRBV11-1 to TRBJ1-2, with D hard to call. Germline assignment: CDR1 SGHAT and CDR2 FQDESV (reference sequence). The CDR3 is made up of 14 amino acids. V was trimmed by 2 bases and J by 4 bases, leaving 11 bases between them.

The CDR3 is CASSLGQGGKETQYF. As DNA, the CDR3 is TGCGCCAGCAGCTTGGGACAGGGGGGAAAAGAGACCCAGTACTTC. J is TRBJ2-5 and V is TRBV5-1; 9 positions agree with TRBD1. V lost 0 bases and J lost 3; bases outside the gene matches: 3. This CDR3 spans 15 amino acids. Per germline, CDR1 SGHRS and CDR2 YFSETQ.

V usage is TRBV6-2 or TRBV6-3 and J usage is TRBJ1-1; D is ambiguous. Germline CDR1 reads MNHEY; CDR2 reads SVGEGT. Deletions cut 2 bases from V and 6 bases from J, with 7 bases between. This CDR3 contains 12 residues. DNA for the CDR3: TGTGCCAGCAGTTACGGAGGGTCTGAAGCTTTCTTT. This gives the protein CASSYGGSEAFF.

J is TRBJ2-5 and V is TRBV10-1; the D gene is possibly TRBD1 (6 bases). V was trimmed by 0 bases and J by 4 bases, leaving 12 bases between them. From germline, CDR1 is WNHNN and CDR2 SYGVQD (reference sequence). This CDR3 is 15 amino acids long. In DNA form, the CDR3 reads TGCGCCAGCAGTGAGTCCACAGGGTACGGAGAGACCCAGTACTTC. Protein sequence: CASSESTGYGETQYF.

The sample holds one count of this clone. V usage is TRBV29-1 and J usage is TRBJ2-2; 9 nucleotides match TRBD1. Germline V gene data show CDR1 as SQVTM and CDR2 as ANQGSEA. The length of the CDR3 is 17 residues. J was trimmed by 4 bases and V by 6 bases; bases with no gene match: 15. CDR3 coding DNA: TGCAGCGTCGTCCAAACCGGGACAGGGACGGTCACCGGGGAGCTGTTTTTT. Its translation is CSVVQTGTGTVTGELFF.

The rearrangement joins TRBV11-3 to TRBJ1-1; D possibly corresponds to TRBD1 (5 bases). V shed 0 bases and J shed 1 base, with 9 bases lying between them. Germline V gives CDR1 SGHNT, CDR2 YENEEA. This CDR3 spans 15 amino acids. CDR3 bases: TGTGCCAGCAGCTTAGAAGGACACAAGAACACTGAAGCTTTCTTT. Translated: CASSLEGHKNTEAFF.

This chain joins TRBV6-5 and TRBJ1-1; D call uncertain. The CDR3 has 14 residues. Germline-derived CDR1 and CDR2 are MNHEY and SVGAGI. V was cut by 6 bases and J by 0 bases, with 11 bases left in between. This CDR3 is CASRPETLNTEAFF. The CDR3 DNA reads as TGTGCCAGCAGACCCGAGACACTGAACACTGAAGCTTTCTTT.

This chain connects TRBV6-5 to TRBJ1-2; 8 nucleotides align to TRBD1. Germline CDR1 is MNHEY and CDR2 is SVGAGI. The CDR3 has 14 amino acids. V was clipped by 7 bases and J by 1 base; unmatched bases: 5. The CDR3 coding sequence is TGTGCCAGCATAGGCACAGGGGGTAACTATGGCTACACCTTC. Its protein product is CASIGTGGNYGYTF.

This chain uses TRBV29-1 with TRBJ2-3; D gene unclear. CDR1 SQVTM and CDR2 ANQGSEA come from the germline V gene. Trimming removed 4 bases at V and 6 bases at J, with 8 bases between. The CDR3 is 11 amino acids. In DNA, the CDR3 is TGCAGCGTTGCTGAGTTGGATACGCAGTATTTT. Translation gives CSVAELDTQYF.

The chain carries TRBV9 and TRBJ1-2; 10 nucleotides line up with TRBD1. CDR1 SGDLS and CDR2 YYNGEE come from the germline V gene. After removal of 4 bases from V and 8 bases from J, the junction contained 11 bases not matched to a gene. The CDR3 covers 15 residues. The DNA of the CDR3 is TGTGCCAGCAGCCTTCAAGGGGACAGGGGAGACGGCTACACCTTC. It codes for CASSLQGDRGDGYTF.

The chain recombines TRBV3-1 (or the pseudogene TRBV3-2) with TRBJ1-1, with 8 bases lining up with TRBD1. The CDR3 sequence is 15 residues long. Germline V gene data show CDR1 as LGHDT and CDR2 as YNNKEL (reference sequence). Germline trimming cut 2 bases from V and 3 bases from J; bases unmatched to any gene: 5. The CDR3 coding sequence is TGTGCCAGCAGCCAATACAGGGGGTTTGACACTGAAGCTTTCTTT. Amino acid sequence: CASSQYRGFDTEAFF.

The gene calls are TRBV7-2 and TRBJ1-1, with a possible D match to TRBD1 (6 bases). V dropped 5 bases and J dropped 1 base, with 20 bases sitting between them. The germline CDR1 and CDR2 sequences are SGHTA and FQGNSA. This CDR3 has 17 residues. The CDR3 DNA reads TGTGCCAGCAGCCCCCCCAGGGGCGGATCTCGGAACACTGAAGCTTTCTTT. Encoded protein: CASSPPRGGSRNTEAFF. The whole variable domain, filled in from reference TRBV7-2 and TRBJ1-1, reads GAGVSQSPSNKVTEKGKDVELRCDPISGHTALYWYRQSLGQGLEFLIYFQGNSAPDKSGLPSDRFSAERTGGSVSTLTIQRTQQEDSAVYLCASSPPRGGSRNTEAFFGQGTRLTVV.

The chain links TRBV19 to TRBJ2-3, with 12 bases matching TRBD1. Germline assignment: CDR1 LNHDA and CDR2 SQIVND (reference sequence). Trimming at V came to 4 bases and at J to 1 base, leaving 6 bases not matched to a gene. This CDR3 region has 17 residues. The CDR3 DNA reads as TGTGCCAGTAGTAGGGACAGGGGGCTGTGGGGCACAGATACGCAGTATTTT. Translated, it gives CASSRDRGLWGTDTQYF.

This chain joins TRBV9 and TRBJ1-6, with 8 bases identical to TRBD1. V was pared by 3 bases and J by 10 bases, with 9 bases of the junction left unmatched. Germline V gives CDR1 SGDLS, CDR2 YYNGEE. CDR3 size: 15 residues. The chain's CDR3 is CASSGEQGVRSPLHF. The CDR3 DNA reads TGTGCCAGCAGCGGCGAACAGGGGGTTAGATCACCCCTCCACTTT. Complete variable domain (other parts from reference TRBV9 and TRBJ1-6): DSGVTQTPKHLITATGQRVTLRCSPRSGDLSVYWYQQSLDQGLQFLIQYYNGEERAKGNILERFSAQQFPDLHSELNLSSLELGDSALYFCASSGEQGVRSPLHFGNGTRLTVT.